This entry lists 2 T cell receptor beta chains sequenced from one sample in a study of blood T cell repertoires in COVID-19. Sequenced by immunoSEQ multiplex PCR; TCRdb stores in-frame clones only, minus some. The sample includes 90,000 to 130,000 clones, 70% to 90% of them seen just once. The sample was peripheral blood. The origin of the receptors is a man in his forties with acute or convalescent COVID-19.

In its sample, this clone was seen once. Other DNA variants within this sample encode the same CDR3. The chain is built from TRBV27 and TRBJ2-7, with unresolved D. Trimming took 0 bases from V and 3 from J, leaving 6 bases between them. This CDR3 is built from 13 residues. Germline-derived CDR1 and CDR2 are MNHEY and SMNVEV (reference sequence). The CDR3 region has the DNA TGTGCCAGCAGTTTATCTTCGGGCTACGAGCAGTACTTC. This gives the protein CASSLSSGYEQYF.

The genes are TRBV4-2 and TRBJ2-2; 9 bases align to TRBD2. Germline loops: CDR1 LGHNA, CDR2 YNFKEQ. Losses at the gene ends were 0 bases for V and 3 bases for J; bases not matched to a gene: 5. The length of the CDR3 is 17 residues. CDR3 protein: CASSQEAAGGDTGELFF. The CDR3 bases are TGTGCCAGCAGCCAAGAGGCCGCGGGGGGGGACACCGGGGAGCTGTTTTTT.